This TCR beta chain emerged from a study of CD8 T cells in ankylosing spondylitis. Study-level findings and limits: What appeared characteristic of ankylosing spondylitis blood was a TCR beta motif of about eight highly homologous variants. Clones tied to disease were said to be significantly enriched in matched ankylosing spondylitis synovial fluid.

A single record per CDR3 protein comes from TCRdb applying MiXCR to the 5' RACE reads. The sample lists 650,000 to 800,000 distinct CDR3 sequences, roughly 19% occurring once. Points on this clonotype: Its specificity is not known.

Germline values: CDR1 SGHAT, CDR2 FQDESV (reference sequence). The CDR3 length is 19 residues. V lost 0 bases, J lost 3 bases, and 12 bases stayed unmatched. Source material: blood, either unsorted or a sorted T cell fraction (not recorded which). This receptor was identified in a male donor with ankylosing spondylitis. This chain joins TRBV11-1 and TRBJ2-2; 8 bases agree with TRBD2. CDR3 loop: CASSLAALAGGVHTGELFF. CDR3 DNA sequence: TGTGCCAGCAGCTTAGCGGCTCTTGCGGGAGGCGTTCACACCGGGGAGCTGTTTTTT.